The 8 T cell receptor beta chains below were found in one sample sequenced in a study of blood T cell repertoires in COVID-19. The protocol was immunoSEQ multiplex PCR, while the TCRdb copy is restricted to in-frame clones and leaves out a portion. The table has roughly 200,000 clones, roughly 83% seen once. The sample taken for sequencing was peripheral blood. Receptors originate from a woman in her thirties or forties with COVID-19, enrolled during active disease.

The chain employs TRBV6-6 and TRBJ2-7; 11 nucleotides match TRBD2. The CDR3 extends over 14 amino acids. In germline, CDR1 is MNHNY, CDR2 SVGAGI (reference sequence). J gave up 3 bases and V 5 bases, and 3 bases lay outside the gene matches. The CDR3 DNA follows: TGTGCCAGCAGTCCCGGACTAGCGGGCTACGAGCAGTACTTC. Translated, it gives CASSPGLAGYEQYF.

This CDR3 reads CASRPTSYTQYF. CDR3 bases: TGTGCCAGCAGACCTACTAGTTATACGCAGTATTTT. The gene calls are TRBV6-5 and TRBJ2-3; tentative D call: TRBD2 (5 bases). Between the trimmed V and J ends, which lost 6 bases and 7 bases, there was a span of 11 bases. The CDR3 is 12 amino acids. Germline values: CDR1 MNHEY, CDR2 SVGAGI.

V and J are TRBV4-3 and TRBJ2-2, with TRBD1 identical over 8 bases. Trimming removed 4 bases from V and 3 bases from J; junction bases left unmatched: 13. CDR1 LGHNA and CDR2 YSLEER come from the germline V gene. The CDR3 consists of 18 residues. This CDR3 is CASSLRQGRTLDTGELFF. CDR3 coding DNA: TGCGCCAGCAGCCTGAGACAGGGGCGAACCCTTGACACCGGGGAGCTGTTTTTT.

The chain couples TRBV4-3 to TRBJ1-3, with no clear D. Looked up from germline, CDR1 is LGHNA and CDR2 is YSLEER. The CDR3 contains 14 residues. V shed 4 bases and J shed 3 bases, with 10 bases lying between them. CDR3: CASSPHTYGNTIYF. DNA for the CDR3: TGCGCCAGCAGCCCTCATACCTATGGAAACACCATATATTTT.

This clone appeared many times. This sequence joins TRBV27 and TRBJ1-2, with D possibly being TRBD1 (6 bases). V dropped 8 bases and J dropped 1 base, with 8 bases sitting between them. Germline V lookup: CDR1 MNHEY, CDR2 SMNVEV (reference sequence). This CDR3 region has 12 residues. The CDR3 loop reads CASGTLNYGYTF. The CDR3 nucleotides read TGTGCCAGCGGGACACTTAACTATGGCTACACCTTC.

This chain connects TRBV3-1 (or the pseudogene TRBV3-2) to TRBJ2-7; 7 bases map to TRBD1. The CDR3 is made up of 17 amino acids. Germline V gene sequence: CDR1 LGHDT, CDR2 YNNKEL (reference sequence). V was pared by 4 bases and J by 2 bases, with 14 bases of the junction left unmatched. This CDR3 is CASSPGRVIRGPYEQYF. The CDR3 coding sequence is TGTGCCAGCAGCCCTGGGCGCGTCATTAGGGGGCCCTACGAGCAGTACTTC.

The chain has TRBV18 and TRBJ1-4, with D unclear. CDR1 is KGHSH and CDR2 is LQKENI in the germline V gene. The CDR3 has 13 residues. Trimming left V 6 bases short and J 7 bases short, with 12 bases between. As DNA, the CDR3 is TGTGCCAGCTCCCTAGCGCGCGTTGAAAAACTGTTTTTT. Amino acids: CASSLARVEKLFF.

This chain connects TRBV5-1 to TRBJ2-3; 7 bases line up with TRBD2. Trimming at V came to 0 bases and at J to 3 bases, leaving 7 bases not matched to a gene. The CDR3 sequence is 16 residues long. Germline V lookup: CDR1 SGHRS, CDR2 YFSETQ. The CDR3 is CASSLGGLTLTDTQYF. CDR3 in DNA: TGCGCCAGCAGCTTGGGGGGACTAACCTTAACAGATACGCAGTATTTT.